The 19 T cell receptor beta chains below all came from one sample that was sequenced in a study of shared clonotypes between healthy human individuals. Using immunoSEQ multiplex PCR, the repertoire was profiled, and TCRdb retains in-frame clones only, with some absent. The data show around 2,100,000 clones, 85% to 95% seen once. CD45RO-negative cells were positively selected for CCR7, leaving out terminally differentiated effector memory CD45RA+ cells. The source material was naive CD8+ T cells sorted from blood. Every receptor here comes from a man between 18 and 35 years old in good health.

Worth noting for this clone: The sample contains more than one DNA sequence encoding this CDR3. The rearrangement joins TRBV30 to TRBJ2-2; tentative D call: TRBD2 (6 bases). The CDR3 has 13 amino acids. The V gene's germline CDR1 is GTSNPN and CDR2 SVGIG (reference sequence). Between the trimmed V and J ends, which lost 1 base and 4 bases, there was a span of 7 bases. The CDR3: CAWSGGVTGELFF. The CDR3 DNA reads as TGTGCCTGGAGTGGGGGGGTCACCGGGGAGCTGTTTTTT.

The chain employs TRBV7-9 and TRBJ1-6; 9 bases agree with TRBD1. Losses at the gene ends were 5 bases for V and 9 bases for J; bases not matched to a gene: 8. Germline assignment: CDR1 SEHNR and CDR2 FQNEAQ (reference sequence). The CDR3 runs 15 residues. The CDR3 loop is CASSPTGQGGSPLHF. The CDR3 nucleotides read TGTGCCAGCAGCCCTACGGGACAGGGAGGTTCACCCCTCCACTTT.

The CDR3 loop is CAWSSPGTLYEQYF. The CDR3 bases are TGTGCCTGGAGTAGCCCCGGGACACTCTACGAGCAGTACTTC. This chain joins TRBV30 and TRBJ2-7; weak D call: TRBD1 (6 bases). The CDR3 runs 14 residues. Trimming took 2 bases from V and 3 from J, leaving 14 bases between them. Germline CDR1 GTSNPN, CDR2 SVGIG (reference sequence).

CDR3 coding DNA: TGTGCCAGCAGCTTAGGCCCACACCCGGGGGCCAGAGAGACCCAGTACTTC. Its protein is CASSLGPHPGARETQYF. The gene calls are TRBV13 and TRBJ2-5; the D call may be TRBD1 or TRBD2 (6 bases each). CDR1 and CDR2 (germline): PRHDT, FYEKMQ (reference sequence). The CDR3 has 17 residues. V lost 0 bases and J 4 bases, leaving 18 bases between the germline ends.

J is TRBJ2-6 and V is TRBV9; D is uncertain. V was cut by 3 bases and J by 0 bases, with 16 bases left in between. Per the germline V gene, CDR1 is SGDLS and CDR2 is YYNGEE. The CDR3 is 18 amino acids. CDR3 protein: CASSGSNRPDSGANVLTF. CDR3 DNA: TGTGCCAGCAGCGGTAGCAACAGACCTGACTCTGGGGCCAACGTCCTGACTTTC.

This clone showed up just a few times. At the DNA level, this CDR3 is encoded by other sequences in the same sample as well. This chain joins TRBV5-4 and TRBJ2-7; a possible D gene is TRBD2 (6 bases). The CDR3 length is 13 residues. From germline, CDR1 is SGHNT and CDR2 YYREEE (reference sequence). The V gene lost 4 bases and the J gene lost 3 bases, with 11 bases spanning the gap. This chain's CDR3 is CASSPEGSYEQYF. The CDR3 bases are TGTGCCAGCAGCCCGGAGGGCAGCTACGAGCAGTACTTC.

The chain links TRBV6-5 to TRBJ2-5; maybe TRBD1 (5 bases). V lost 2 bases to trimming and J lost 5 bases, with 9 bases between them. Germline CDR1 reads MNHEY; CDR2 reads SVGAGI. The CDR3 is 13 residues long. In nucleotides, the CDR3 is TGTGCCAGCAGTTACGGCAGGGTTGAGACCCAGTACTTC. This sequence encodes CASSYGRVETQYF.

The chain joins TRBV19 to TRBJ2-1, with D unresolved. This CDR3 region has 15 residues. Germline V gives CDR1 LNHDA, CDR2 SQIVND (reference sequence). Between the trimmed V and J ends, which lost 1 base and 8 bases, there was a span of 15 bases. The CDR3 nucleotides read TGTGCCAGTAGTATAGTCAGCTATGAGTTGGATGAGCAGTTCTTC. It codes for CASSIVSYELDEQFF.

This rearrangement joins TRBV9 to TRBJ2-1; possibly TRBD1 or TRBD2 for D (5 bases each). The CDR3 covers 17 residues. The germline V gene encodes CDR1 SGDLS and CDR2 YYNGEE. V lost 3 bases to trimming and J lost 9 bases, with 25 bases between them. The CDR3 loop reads CASSAPGASDPSFEQFF. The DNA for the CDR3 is TGTGCCAGCAGCGCCCCCGGGGCCAGCGATCCCTCATTTGAGCAGTTCTTC.

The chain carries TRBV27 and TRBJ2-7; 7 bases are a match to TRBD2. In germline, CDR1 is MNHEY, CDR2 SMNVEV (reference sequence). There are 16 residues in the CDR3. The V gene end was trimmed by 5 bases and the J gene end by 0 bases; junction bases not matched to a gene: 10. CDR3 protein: CASSPPSSGSSYEQYF. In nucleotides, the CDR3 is TGTGCCAGCAGTCCCCCCTCTAGCGGAAGCTCCTACGAGCAGTACTTC.

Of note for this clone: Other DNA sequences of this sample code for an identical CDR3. The CDR3 bases are TGCGCCAGCAGCCGGGAGGGAGAGACCCAGTACTTC. This sequence encodes CASSREGETQYF. This chain links TRBV4-1 with TRBJ2-5, with 7 bases aligning to TRBD2. Trimming at V came to 4 bases and at J to 4 bases, leaving 0 bases not matched to a gene. CDR3 size: 12 residues. Germline V gives CDR1 MGHRA, CDR2 YSYEKL.

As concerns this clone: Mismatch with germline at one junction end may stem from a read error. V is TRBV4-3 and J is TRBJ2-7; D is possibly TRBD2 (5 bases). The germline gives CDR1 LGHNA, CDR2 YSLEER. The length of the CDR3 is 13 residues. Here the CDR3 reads CASNQDGLDEQYF. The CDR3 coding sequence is TGCGCCAGCAACCAAGATGGACTCGACGAGCAGTACTTC.

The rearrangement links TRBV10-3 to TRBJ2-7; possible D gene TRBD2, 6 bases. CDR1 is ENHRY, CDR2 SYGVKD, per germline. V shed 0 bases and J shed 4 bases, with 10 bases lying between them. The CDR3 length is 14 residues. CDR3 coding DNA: TGTGCCATCAGTGAGTCTGGGACTGTATACGAGCAGTACTTC. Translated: CAISESGTVYEQYF.

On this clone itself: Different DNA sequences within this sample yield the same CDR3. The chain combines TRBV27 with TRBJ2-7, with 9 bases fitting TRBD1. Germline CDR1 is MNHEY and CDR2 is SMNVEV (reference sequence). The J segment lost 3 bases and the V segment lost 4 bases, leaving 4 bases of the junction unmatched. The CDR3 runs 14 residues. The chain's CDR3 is CASSSGQGVYEQYF. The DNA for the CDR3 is TGTGCCAGCAGTTCGGGACAGGGAGTCTACGAGCAGTACTTC.

CDR3 sequence reads: CASSVGPGTTNYGYTF. The CDR3 coding sequence is TGTGCCAGCAGCGTAGGCCCGGGGACAACTAACTATGGCTACACCTTC. V and J are TRBV9 and TRBJ1-2, with D possibly matching TRBD1 (6 bases). The CDR3 extends over 16 amino acids. The ends were cut back, 0 bases at V and 0 bases at J, with 12 bases in the middle. Looked up from germline, CDR1 is SGDLS and CDR2 is YYNGEE.

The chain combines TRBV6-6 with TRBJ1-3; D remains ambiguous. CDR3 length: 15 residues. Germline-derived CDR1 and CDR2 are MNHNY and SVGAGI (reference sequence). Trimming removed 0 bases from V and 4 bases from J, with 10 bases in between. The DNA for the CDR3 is TGTGCCAGCAGTTACTCGGAGCGTTCCGGAAACACCATATATTTT. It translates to CASSYSERSGNTIYF.

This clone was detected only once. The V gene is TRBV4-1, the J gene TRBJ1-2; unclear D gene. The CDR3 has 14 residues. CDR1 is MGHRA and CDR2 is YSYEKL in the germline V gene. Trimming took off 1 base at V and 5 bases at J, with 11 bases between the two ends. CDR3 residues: CASSQGNPSYGYTF. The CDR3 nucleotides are TGCGCCAGCAGCCAAGGGAACCCTTCTTATGGCTACACCTTC.

CDR3 in amino acids: CASSLSQGIDEQFF. CDR3 DNA: TGTGCCAGCAGTTTATCTCAGGGGATCGATGAGCAGTTCTTC. This sequence joins TRBV27 and TRBJ2-1, with a weak D call TRBD1 (6 bases). V was pared by 0 bases and J by 8 bases, with 11 bases between. CDR1 and CDR2 (germline): MNHEY, SMNVEV (reference sequence). This CDR3 is built from 14 residues.

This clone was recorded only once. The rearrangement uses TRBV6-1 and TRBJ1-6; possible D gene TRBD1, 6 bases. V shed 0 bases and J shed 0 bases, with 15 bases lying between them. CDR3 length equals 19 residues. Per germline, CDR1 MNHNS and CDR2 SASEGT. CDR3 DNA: TGTGCCAGCAGTGAAGCCGGACAGCCAGCCATCTCCTATAATTCACCCCTCCACTTT. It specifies CASSEAGQPAISYNSPLHF.